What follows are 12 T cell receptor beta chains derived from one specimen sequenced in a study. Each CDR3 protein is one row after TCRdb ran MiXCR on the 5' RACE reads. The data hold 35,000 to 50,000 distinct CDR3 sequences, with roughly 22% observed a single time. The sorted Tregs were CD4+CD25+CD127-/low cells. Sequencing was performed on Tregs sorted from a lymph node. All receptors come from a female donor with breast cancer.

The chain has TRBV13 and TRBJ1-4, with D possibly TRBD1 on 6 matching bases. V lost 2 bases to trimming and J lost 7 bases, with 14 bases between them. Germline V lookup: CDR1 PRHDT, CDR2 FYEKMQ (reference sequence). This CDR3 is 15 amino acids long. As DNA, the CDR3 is TGTGCCAGCAGCTTATCACCGGCGGACAGTGAAAAACTGTTTTTT. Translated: CASSLSPADSEKLFF.

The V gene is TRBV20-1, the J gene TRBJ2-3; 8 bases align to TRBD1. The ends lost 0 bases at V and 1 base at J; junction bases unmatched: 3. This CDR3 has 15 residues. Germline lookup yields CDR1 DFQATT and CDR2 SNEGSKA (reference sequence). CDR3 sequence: CSARDADRGTDTQYF. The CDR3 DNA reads TGCAGTGCTAGAGACGCGGACAGGGGCACAGATACGCAGTATTTT.

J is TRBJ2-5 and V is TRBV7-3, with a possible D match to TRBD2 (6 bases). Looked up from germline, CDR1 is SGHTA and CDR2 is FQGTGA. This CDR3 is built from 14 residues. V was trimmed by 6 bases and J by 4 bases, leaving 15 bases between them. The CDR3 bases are TGTGCCAGCAGGGGCGCGGGACCGGGAGAGACCCAGTACTTC. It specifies CASRGAGPGETQYF.

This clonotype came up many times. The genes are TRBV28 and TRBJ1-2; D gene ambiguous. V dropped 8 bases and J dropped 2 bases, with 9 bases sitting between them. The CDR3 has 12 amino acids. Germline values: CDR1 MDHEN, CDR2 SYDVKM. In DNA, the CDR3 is TGTGCCAGCTCGGTCGGGAACTATGGCTACACCTTC. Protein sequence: CASSVGNYGYTF.

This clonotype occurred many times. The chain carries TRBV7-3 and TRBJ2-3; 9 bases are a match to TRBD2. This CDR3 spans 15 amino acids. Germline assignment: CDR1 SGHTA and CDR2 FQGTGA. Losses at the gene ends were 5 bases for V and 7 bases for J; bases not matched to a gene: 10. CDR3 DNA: TGTGCCAGCAGCCCCCGGGTAGCGGGAGTTAATACGCAGTATTTT. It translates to CASSPRVAGVNTQYF.

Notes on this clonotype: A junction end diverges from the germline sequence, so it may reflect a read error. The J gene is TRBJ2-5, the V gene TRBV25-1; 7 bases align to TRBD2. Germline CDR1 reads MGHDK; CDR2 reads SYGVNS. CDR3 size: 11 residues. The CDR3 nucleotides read TGTGCCAGCAGTGACCGGGGGGTATCGCACTTC. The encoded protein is CASSDRGVSHF.

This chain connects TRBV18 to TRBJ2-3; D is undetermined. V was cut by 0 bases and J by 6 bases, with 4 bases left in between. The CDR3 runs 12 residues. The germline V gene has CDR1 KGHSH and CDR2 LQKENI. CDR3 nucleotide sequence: TGTGCCAGCTCACCACCGGCCGATACGCAGTATTTT. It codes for CASSPPADTQYF.

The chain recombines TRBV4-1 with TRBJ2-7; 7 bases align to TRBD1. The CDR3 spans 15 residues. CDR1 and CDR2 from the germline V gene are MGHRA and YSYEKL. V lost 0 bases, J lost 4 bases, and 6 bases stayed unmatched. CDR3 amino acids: CASSQDRQGLYEQYF. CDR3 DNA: TGCGCCAGCAGCCAAGATCGACAGGGTCTGTACGAGCAGTACTTC.

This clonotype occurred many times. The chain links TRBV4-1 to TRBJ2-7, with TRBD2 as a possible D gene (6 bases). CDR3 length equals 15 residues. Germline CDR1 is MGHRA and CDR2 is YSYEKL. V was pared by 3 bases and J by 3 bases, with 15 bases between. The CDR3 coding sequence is TGCGCCAGCAGCCATGTGATGGGACTGCACTACGAGCAGTACTTC. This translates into CASSHVMGLHYEQYF.

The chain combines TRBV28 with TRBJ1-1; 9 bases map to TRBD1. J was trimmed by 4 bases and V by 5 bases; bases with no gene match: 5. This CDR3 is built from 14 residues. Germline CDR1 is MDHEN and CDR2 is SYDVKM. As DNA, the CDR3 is TGTGCCAGCAGTCGGGACAGGGAACTCACTGAAGCTTTCTTT. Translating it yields CASSRDRELTEAFF. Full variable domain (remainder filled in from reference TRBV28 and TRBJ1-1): DVKVTQSSRYLVKRTGEKVFLECVQDMDHENMFWYRQDPGLGLRLIYFSYDVKMKEKGDIPEGYSVSREKKERFSLILESASTNQTSMYLCASSRDRELTEAFFGQGTRLTVV.

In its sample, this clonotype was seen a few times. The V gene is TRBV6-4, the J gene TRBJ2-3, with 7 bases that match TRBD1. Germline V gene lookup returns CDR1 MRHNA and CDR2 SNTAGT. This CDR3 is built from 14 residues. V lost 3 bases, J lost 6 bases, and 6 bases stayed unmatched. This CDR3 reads CASSESGGGDTQYF. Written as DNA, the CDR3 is TGTGCCAGCAGTGAATCAGGGGGTGGGGATACGCAGTATTTT.

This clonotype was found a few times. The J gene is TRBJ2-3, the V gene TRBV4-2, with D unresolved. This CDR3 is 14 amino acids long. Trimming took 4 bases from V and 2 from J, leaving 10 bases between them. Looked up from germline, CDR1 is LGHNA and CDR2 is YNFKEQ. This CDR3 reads CASSPSPPTDTQYF. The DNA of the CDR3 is TGTGCCAGCAGCCCCTCTCCCCCCACAGATACGCAGTATTTT.